What follows are 21 T cell receptor beta chains derived from one specimen sequenced in a study of blood T cells in healthy people across ages. Primed by a sample-barcoded 5' primer and a J-beta primer mix, a second PCR proceeded for about 6 to 11 cycles. TCRdb used MiXCR to reprocess the 5' RACE reads, holding one entry per CDR3 protein. The sample contains 850,000 or so distinct CDR3 sequences, 25% to 35% of which appear only once. The specimen was blood. The origin of the receptors is a woman at least 80 years old in good health.

This clonotype appeared many times. The rearrangement links TRBV2 to TRBJ1-2; D may be TRBD1 (5 bases). The germline V gene encodes CDR1 SNHLY and CDR2 FYNNEI. Trimming shortened V by 9 bases and J by 8 bases, and 10 bases separated the two germline ends. The CDR3 covers 10 residues. The CDR3 spells CASGGDGYTF. In DNA, the CDR3 is TGTGCCAGTGGTGGGGACGGCTACACCTTC.

V is TRBV3-1 and J is TRBJ2-3, with D perhaps TRBD2 (6 bases). V shed 7 bases and J shed 2 bases, with 13 bases lying between them. The CDR3 runs to 14 residues. Germline-derived CDR1 and CDR2 are LGHDT and YNNKEL (reference sequence). The CDR3, as DNA: TGTGCCAGCAAAACGGGAGAGTACACAGATACGCAGTATTTT. It yields the protein CASKTGEYTDTQYF.

This clonotype came up many times. A much more abundant neighbour one base away suggests this may be a read error. The chain recombines TRBV7-2 with TRBJ2-7, with 11 bases lining up with TRBD2. The V gene end was trimmed by 4 bases and the J gene end by 7 bases; junction bases not matched to a gene: 12. The CDR3 is made up of 16 amino acids. Germline CDR1 and CDR2: SGHTA and FQGNSA. CDR3 in amino acids: CASSSNLAGGGNEQYF. The CDR3 DNA follows: TGTGCCAGCAGCTCAAACCTAGCGGGGGGAGGTAATGAGCAGTACTTC.

Worth noting for this clonotype: This may be a read error: a much more frequent sequence differs by one nucleotide. V gene TRBV7-9 combines with J gene TRBJ1-2; no definite D call. The CDR3 contains 16 residues. The germline V gene has CDR1 SEHNR and CDR2 FQNEAQ (reference sequence). CDR3 protein: CASSLALLHEYYGYIF. The CDR3 bases are TGTGCCAGCAGCTTAGCTCTGCTTCATGAATACTATGGCTACATCTTC.

Turning to this clonotype: This may stem from a read error, because a much larger clone lies one nucleotide away. V usage is TRBV12-3 or TRBV12-4 and J usage is TRBJ1-1; D uncertain. V was cut by 6 bases and J by 1 base, with 12 bases left in between. This CDR3 contains 14 residues. The DNA of the CDR3 is TGTGCCAGCAGGCCAAGCATAAGGAACACTGAAGCTTTCTTT. Residues: CASRPSIRNTEAFF.

This clonotype was detected only once. A much larger clone lies a single base off, so this may be a read error. The chain has TRBV7-2 and TRBJ1-5, with TRBD1 matching over 7 bases. Germline CDR1 and CDR2: SGHTA and FQGNSA. The CDR3 sequence is 15 residues long. CDR3 DNA sequence: TGTGCCAGCAGCTCGGGACAGCTTAGCAATCAGCCCCGGCATTTT. Protein product: CASSSGQLSNQPRHF.

For this clonotype: A single base separates this from a much larger clone, so it may be a read error. V and J are TRBV5-1 and TRBJ2-3, with D perhaps TRBD1 or TRBD2 (5 bases each). Germline loops: CDR1 SGHRS, CDR2 YFSETQ. This CDR3 is built from 15 residues. Between the trimmed V and J ends, which lost 3 bases and 6 bases, there was a span of 17 bases. The CDR3: CASSWDPGLWDTQYF. CDR3 nucleotides: TGCGCCAGCAGCTGGGACCCAGGTCTGTGGGATACGCAGTATTTT.

This clonotype was found a few times. This rearrangement joins TRBV20-1 to TRBJ1-2; perhaps TRBD1 as D (6 bases). V shed 0 bases and J shed 9 bases, with 14 bases lying between them. This CDR3 contains 13 residues. Germline V gives CDR1 DFQATT, CDR2 SNEGSKA (reference sequence). CDR3 sequence: CSARDQGFDSYTF. CDR3 nucleotides: TGCAGTGCTAGAGATCAGGGGTTCGATAGCTACACCTTC.

This clonotype was counted only a few times. CDR3 sequence: CACSGRTSQETQYF. CDR3 DNA sequence: TGTGCCTGTAGCGGGAGGACATCCCAAGAGACCCAGTACTTC. The chain carries TRBV30 and TRBJ2-5, with 10 bases matching TRBD2. With 6 bases clipped from V and 1 base from J, the junction kept 5 bases outside the gene matches. CDR3 length: 14 amino acids. CDR1 GTSNPN and CDR2 SVGIG come from the germline V gene (reference sequence).

Notes on this clonotype: The conserved phenylalanine or tryptophan is not found at the CDR3 terminus, so this likely reflects a read error. The chain employs TRBV6-5 and TRBJ1-2, with a weak D call TRBD1 (5 bases). Germline CDR1 reads MNHEY; CDR2 reads SVGAGI. The CDR3 loop spans 15 amino acids. V was pared by 5 bases and J by 4 bases, with 17 bases between. CDR3 nucleotides: TGTGCCAGCAGTAAGGAGGGGAATGGGTTCTATGGCTACACCCTC. It yields the protein CASSKEGNGFYGYTL.

This clonotype was counted once. The CDR3 reads CASSFGGGGSDTQYF. The CDR3 region has the DNA TGTGCCAGCAGCTTCGGCGGGGGGGGATCAGATACGCAGTATTTT. This chain uses TRBV7-8 with TRBJ2-3, with 9 bases lining up with TRBD2. The germline V gene encodes CDR1 SGHVS and CDR2 FQNEAQ. The CDR3 has 15 amino acids. Trimming cost V 3 bases and J 4 bases; bases outside gene matches: 5. Full variable domain (rest looked up from reference TRBV7-8 and TRBJ2-3): GAGVSQSPRYKVAKRGQDVALRCDPISGHVSLFWYQQALGQGPEFLTYFQNEAQLDKSGLPSDRFFAERPEGSVSTLKIQRTQQEDSAVYLCASSFGGGGSDTQYFGPGTRLTVL.

At least ten counts were recorded for this clonotype. The genes are TRBV29-1 and TRBJ1-2; 7 bases are a match to TRBD1. The CDR3 has 14 residues. Germline V gene lookup returns CDR1 SQVTM and CDR2 ANQGSEA. V shed 0 bases and J 4 bases; nucleotides not matched to a gene: 5. Written as DNA, the CDR3 is TGCAGCGTTGAAGAGCCGGGACAGCCCTATGGCTACACCTTC. Protein product: CSVEEPGQPYGYTF.

Comments on this clonotype: Being one base from a much bigger clone, this may be a read error. V and J are TRBV7-8 and TRBJ2-5, with 9 bases identical to TRBD2. The CDR3 consists of 14 residues. J gave up 11 bases and V 3 bases, and 10 bases lay outside the gene matches. The germline V gene has CDR1 SGHVS and CDR2 FQNEAQ. The CDR3: CASSFIAGDNEQYF. CDR3 nucleotides: TGTGCCAGCAGCTTTATAGCGGGGGACAATGAGCAGTACTTC.

The chain has TRBV5-1 and TRBJ2-3; 9 bases map to TRBD1. V lost 2 bases, J lost 0 bases, and 4 bases stayed unmatched. The CDR3 is made up of 16 amino acids. CDR1 is SGHRS and CDR2 is YFSETQ in the germline V gene. CDR3 protein: CASSFGTGRSTDTQYF. For the CDR3, the DNA is TGCGCCAGCAGCTTTGGGACAGGGAGGAGCACAGATACGCAGTATTTT.

Of note for this clonotype: A read error may be the cause here, since a much bigger clone is one base away. The J gene is TRBJ2-1, the V gene TRBV7-2; TRBD1 agrees at 7 bases. Per the germline V gene, CDR1 is SGHTA and CDR2 is FQGNSA. The CDR3 covers 16 residues. The V and J ends lost 7 bases and 6 bases, in that order; junction bases with no gene match: 15. The CDR3 DNA reads TGTGCCAGCAACCTGGGACAGCCCCCAGTAGGCAATGAGCAGTTCTTC. Translation gives CASNLGQPPVGNEQFF. Combining the CDR3 with reference TRBV7-2 and TRBJ2-1 gives the whole variable domain GAGVSQSPSNKVTEKGKDVELRCDPISGHTALYWYRQSLGQGLEFLIYFQGNSAPDKSGLPSDRFSAERTGGSVSTLTIQRTQQEDSAVYLCASNLGQPPVGNEQFFGPGTRLTVL.

The chain employs TRBV7-8 and TRBJ1-4, with unresolved D. Germline loops: CDR1 SGHVS, CDR2 FQNEAQ. The CDR3 is made up of 15 amino acids. The V and J ends lost 1 base and 8 bases respectively, with 14 bases between them. The CDR3, as DNA: TGTGCCAGCAGCTTAGGGGCCGGGAATGTAGAAAAACTGTTTTTT. Residues: CASSLGAGNVEKLFF.

This clonotype was seen a handful of times. The junction departs from the called germline gene at one end, perhaps through a read error. This chain links TRBV12-3 or TRBV12-4 with TRBJ2-3; D unresolved. CDR3 size: 12 residues. This chain's CDR3 is CASRLDAATRYF. CDR3 nucleotide sequence: TGTGCCAGCAGGTTAGACGCAGCTACGCGGTATTTT.

This clonotype occurred a few times. This chain uses TRBV14 with TRBJ2-1; no definite D call. CDR3 length: 15 amino acids. V lost 2 bases and J 10 bases, leaving 18 bases between the germline ends. Germline loops: CDR1 SGHDN, CDR2 FVKESK. CDR3 DNA: TGTGCCAGCAGCCAACAAACGCTCTCACTCAGCGAGCAGTTCTTC. It translates to CASSQQTLSLSEQFF.

This clonotype was recorded at least ten times. This chain uses TRBV7-2 with TRBJ2-1, with D hard to call. V was cut by 1 base and J by 10 bases, with 11 bases left in between. Per the germline V gene, CDR1 is SGHTA and CDR2 is FQGNSA. The CDR3 is made up of 13 amino acids. The CDR3 is CASSLDRHEEQFF. The CDR3 DNA is TGTGCCAGCAGCTTAGATCGGCACGAGGAGCAGTTCTTC.

The chain has TRBV3-1 and TRBJ1-2; D may be TRBD1 (5 bases). The CDR3 has 16 residues. Germline V CDR1 and CDR2: LGHDT, YNNKEL (reference sequence). V lost 2 bases and J 8 bases, leaving 21 bases between the germline ends. CDR3 in DNA: TGTGCCAGCAGCCAAACAATCAACGGGGGGGGTGGAGGCTACACCTTC. Encoded protein: CASSQTINGGGGGYTF.

This chain uses TRBV9 with TRBJ1-2; a weak D match, TRBD1 (6 bases). V lost 4 bases and J 6 bases, leaving 13 bases between the germline ends. The CDR3 length is 13 residues. CDR1 and CDR2 from the germline V gene are SGDLS and YYNGEE. CDR3 protein: CASSTEQGNGYTF. For the CDR3, the DNA is TGTGCCAGCAGCACCGAACAGGGAAATGGCTACACCTTC.